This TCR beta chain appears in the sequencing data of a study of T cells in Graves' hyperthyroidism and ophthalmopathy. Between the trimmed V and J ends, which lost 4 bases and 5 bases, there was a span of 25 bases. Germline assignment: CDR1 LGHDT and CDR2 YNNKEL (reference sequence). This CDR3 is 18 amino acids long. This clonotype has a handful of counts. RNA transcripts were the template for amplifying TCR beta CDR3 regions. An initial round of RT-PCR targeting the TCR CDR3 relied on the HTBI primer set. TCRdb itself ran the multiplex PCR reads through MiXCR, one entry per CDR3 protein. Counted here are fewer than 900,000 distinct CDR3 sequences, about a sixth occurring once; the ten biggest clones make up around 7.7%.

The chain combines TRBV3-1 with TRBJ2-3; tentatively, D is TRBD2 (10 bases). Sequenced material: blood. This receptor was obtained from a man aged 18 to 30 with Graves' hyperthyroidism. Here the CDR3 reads CASSPGQGKLAGGDTQYF. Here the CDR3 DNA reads TGTGCCAGCAGCCCGGGACAGGGAAAGTTAGCGGGAGGAGATACGCAGTATTTT.